A single sample gave rise to the 18 T cell receptor beta chains below, sequenced in a study of CD8+ T cells in alopecia areata. Extraction and reverse transcription of RNA yielded cDNA as the sequencing template. Profiling relied on immunoSEQ multiplex PCR, and the TCRdb table lists in-frame clones only, not all of them. This sample has roughly 190,000 clones, with more than 55% found just once. The treatment was: oral pan-JAK inhibitor, 5-10 mg twice daily. This specimen was CD4+ T cells sorted from blood, taken at week 4, from a patient treated with tofacitinib. These receptors were taken from a human donor with alopecia areata.

This sequence joins TRBV11-2 and TRBJ1-1; the D is unclear. Germline-derived CDR1 and CDR2 are SGHAT and FQNNGV. V was shortened by 3 bases and J by 0 bases, with 17 bases between the two germline ends. The CDR3 length is 17 residues. The CDR3: CASSFPTGVSMNTEAFF. CDR3 sequence (DNA): TGTGCCAGCAGCTTCCCAACGGGTGTTTCAATGAACACTGAAGCTTTCTTT.

V usage is TRBV27 and J usage is TRBJ2-7; the match to TRBD2 covers 7 bases. CDR3 size: 15 residues. Germline V lookup: CDR1 MNHEY, CDR2 SMNVEV (reference sequence). The V and J ends lost 6 bases and 0 bases, in that order; junction bases with no gene match: 8. The CDR3, as DNA: TGTGCCAGCAGGCGGGACTACCAGAGCTCCTACGAGCAGTACTTC. It codes for CASRRDYQSSYEQYF.

The chain recombines TRBV29-1 with TRBJ2-3; D may be TRBD1 or TRBD2 (6 bases each). The CDR3 consists of 14 residues. Trimming cost V 6 bases and J 4 bases, with 17 bases left between them. Germline values: CDR1 SQVTM, CDR2 ANQGSEA. The chain's CDR3 is CSVNRGLAPDTQYF. CDR3 DNA sequence: TGCAGCGTCAACCGGGGGCTAGCCCCAGATACGCAGTATTTT.

This clone was observed a handful of times. The chain is built from TRBV6-5 and TRBJ2-2; D unclear. Per the germline V gene, CDR1 is MNHEY and CDR2 is SVGAGI. V gave up 2 bases and J gave up 0 bases, with 10 bases separating them. The CDR3 loop spans 16 amino acids. CDR3 protein: CASSYIGQTNTGELFF. The CDR3, as DNA: TGTGCCAGCAGTTACATAGGGCAGACGAACACCGGGGAGCTGTTTTTT.

This sequence joins TRBV5-1 and TRBJ2-7; 9 bases are shared with TRBD2. The V segment lost 2 bases and the J segment 5 bases; nucleotides outside the gene matches: 11. CDR3 length: 16 residues. In germline, CDR1 is SGHRS, CDR2 YFSETQ. The CDR3 protein is CASSLGKGGRVDEQYF. CDR3 nucleotides: TGCGCCAGCAGCTTAGGCAAAGGCGGGAGGGTCGACGAGCAGTACTTC.

This chain uses TRBV30 with TRBJ1-2; D might be TRBD1 (5 bases). CDR3 length: 13 residues. Trimming stripped 5 bases from V and 5 bases from J, with 15 bases between. Per the germline V gene, CDR1 is GTSNPN and CDR2 is SVGIG (reference sequence). The CDR3 DNA sequence: TGTGCCTGGTCCGGGGGGTTCGTTTATGGCTACACCTTC. Translating it yields CAWSGGFVYGYTF.

This clone occurred a few times. This sequence joins TRBV29-1 and TRBJ2-1; TRBD2 agrees at 10 bases. Germline V lookup: CDR1 SQVTM, CDR2 ANQGSEA. After removal of 5 bases from V and 7 bases from J, the junction contained 5 bases not matched to a gene. CDR3 length equals 13 residues. In nucleotides, the CDR3 is TGCAGCGTTCAACTAGCGGGACGGAATGAGCAGTTCTTC. This gives the protein CSVQLAGRNEQFF.

The gene calls are TRBV5-1 and TRBJ2-3, with 7 bases identical to TRBD2. J was trimmed by 2 bases and V by 2 bases; bases with no gene match: 5. The CDR3 contains 15 residues. Germline V gene sequence: CDR1 SGHRS, CDR2 YFSETQ. This CDR3 reads CASSFTGTNTDTQYF. The CDR3 DNA is TGCGCCAGCAGCTTCACCGGGACTAACACAGATACGCAGTATTTT.

This chain uses TRBV9 with TRBJ1-2; unclear D gene. CDR1 is SGDLS, CDR2 YYNGEE, per germline. This CDR3 has 13 residues. V was pared by 1 base and J by 7 bases, with 11 bases between. For the CDR3, the DNA is TGTGCCAGCAGCGTATCGGGATTAGGTGGCTACACCTTC. It codes for CASSVSGLGGYTF. Complete variable domain (other parts from reference TRBV9 and TRBJ1-2): DSGVTQTPKHLITATGQRVTLRCSPRSGDLSVYWYQQSLDQGLQFLIQYYNGEERAKGNILERFSAQQFPDLHSELNLSSLELGDSALYFCASSVSGLGGYTFGSGTRLTVV.

This clone occurred a few times. V and J are TRBV30 and TRBJ1-5; no reliable D call. The CDR3 length is 12 residues. Trimming stripped 0 bases from V and 7 bases from J, with 7 bases between. Germline loops: CDR1 GTSNPN, CDR2 SVGIG (reference sequence). The CDR3 sequence: CAWSVLGQPQHF. The CDR3 DNA is TGTGCCTGGAGTGTGTTGGGACAGCCCCAGCATTTT.

The chain has TRBV6-5 and TRBJ1-1; a possible D gene is TRBD1 (5 bases). CDR3 length: 12 residues. With 1 base removed from V and 9 bases from J, the gap between germline ends came to 9 bases. Looked up from germline, CDR1 is MNHEY and CDR2 is SVGAGI. CDR3 nucleotides: TGTGCCAGCAGTTACTTTAGGGGCCAAGCTTTCTTT. Protein: CASSYFRGQAFF.

Details on this clone: Other nucleotide sequences from this sample produce the same CDR3. The chain has TRBV28 and TRBJ2-2, with D perhaps TRBD1 (6 bases). Germline CDR1 is MDHEN and CDR2 is SYDVKM. This CDR3 comprises 14 residues. Trimming left V 6 bases short and J 3 bases short, with 11 bases between. The CDR3 nucleotides read TGTGCCAGCAGCCTACAGGGATACACCGGGGAGCTGTTTTTT. It specifies CASSLQGYTGELFF.

This sequence joins TRBV30 and TRBJ2-1; D uncertain. The CDR3 length is 14 residues. V lost 3 bases and J 6 bases, leaving 15 bases between the germline ends. CDR1 GTSNPN and CDR2 SVGIG come from the germline V gene (reference sequence). The CDR3 DNA is TGTGCCTGGAGCCCCCGGGCCGTGGGCAATGAGCAGTTCTTC. This codes for CAWSPRAVGNEQFF. The variable domain in full, completed from reference TRBV30 and TRBJ2-1, reads SQTIHQWPATLVQPVGSPLSLECTVEGTSNPNLYWYRQAAGRGLQLLFYSVGIGQISSEVPQNLSASRPQDRQFILSSKKLLLSDSGFYLCAWSPRAVGNEQFFGPGTRLTVL.

There are a few counts of this clone. The chain has TRBV9 and TRBJ2-4, with 7 positions matching TRBD1. Trimming took 2 bases from V and 8 from J; bases not matched to a gene: 4. CDR3 size: 13 residues. Germline V gene data show CDR1 as SGDLS and CDR2 as YYNGEE. CDR3 protein: CASSVGQDDIQYF. The CDR3 nucleotides read TGTGCCAGCAGCGTCGGACAGGATGACATTCAGTACTTC.

The rearrangement links TRBV4-3 to TRBJ2-7; D ambiguous. This CDR3 is 12 amino acids long. Per germline, CDR1 LGHNA and CDR2 YSLEER. V lost 11 bases and J lost 3, with 14 bases in between. In nucleotides, the CDR3 is TGCGCCCGAACCGGCGTCTGCTACGAGCAGTACTTC. Translating it yields CARTGVCYEQYF.

This chain uses TRBV27 with TRBJ2-7, with 8 nucleotides matching TRBD2. The CDR3 is made up of 15 amino acids. The trim removed 5 bases at V and 2 bases at J, leaving 8 bases unmatched. In germline, CDR1 is MNHEY, CDR2 SMNVEV (reference sequence). For the CDR3, the DNA is TGTGCCAGCAGTCCCACCGGGACTAGTACCTACGAGCAGTACTTC. This sequence encodes CASSPTGTSTYEQYF.

Only one count was recorded for this clone. The gene calls are TRBV29-1 and TRBJ2-1, with 10 bases aligning to TRBD1. The CDR3 totals 16 residues. The V segment lost 1 base and the J segment 5 bases; nucleotides outside the gene matches: 8. CDR1 SQVTM and CDR2 ANQGSEA come from the germline V gene. The CDR3 region has the DNA TGCAGCGTTGAAGCCCCGGACAGGGGGTATCACAATGAGCAGTTCTTC. Its protein product is CSVEAPDRGYHNEQFF.

The J gene is TRBJ2-7, the V gene TRBV25-1, with TRBD1 matching over 10 bases. Germline-derived CDR1 and CDR2 are MGHDK and SYGVNS. Trimming cost V 5 bases and J 5 bases; bases outside gene matches: 15. The CDR3 is 17 amino acids. The CDR3 spells CASSFVGLGDRGHEQYF. CDR3 in DNA: TGTGCCAGCAGTTTTGTAGGCCTAGGGGACAGGGGCCACGAGCAGTACTTC.